One and the same sample provided the 32 T cell receptor beta chains below, sequenced in a study of cytomegalovirus exposure and HLA in healthy donors. Primers for the PCR totalled 60 Vbeta and 13 Jbeta. Profiled with immunoSEQ multiplex PCR; TCRdb holds only in-frame clones, not every one. The sample yields approximately 200,000 clones, more than 60% seen once. Material: PBMCs. The receptors shown here come from a middle-aged man in good health and CMV-seronegative.

The V and J genes are TRBV9 and TRBJ1-6, with TRBD1 as a possible D gene (5 bases). The length of the CDR3 is 15 residues. V gave up 5 bases and J gave up 7 bases, with 16 bases separating them. Germline CDR1 reads SGDLS; CDR2 reads YYNGEE. The CDR3 loop reads CASSLAGPLNSPLHF. The CDR3 region has the DNA TGTGCCAGCAGTCTAGCGGGACCCTTGAATTCACCCCTCCACTTT.

V is TRBV18 and J is TRBJ2-5; TRBD1 matches at 10 bases. This CDR3 has 16 residues. V shed 4 bases, J shed 5 bases, and the junction held 10 bases outside the gene matches. Germline V lookup: CDR1 KGHSH, CDR2 LQKENI. CDR3 nucleotide sequence: TGTGCCAGCTCACAACTCACTCCGGGACAGGGGGAGACCCAGTACTTC. Its translation is CASSQLTPGQGETQYF.

V is TRBV29-1 and J is TRBJ2-5, with TRBD2 matching 7 bases. The end of the DNA fits TRBJ2-7 better, so the J call may be wrong. This CDR3 contains 11 residues. Per the germline V gene, CDR1 is SQVTM and CDR2 is ANQGSEA. The CDR3 nucleotides are TGCAGCGTTGCGGGAGGTGGCGAGCAGTACTTC. Its translation is CSVAGGGEQYF.

This clone is a singleton in its sample. The chain combines TRBV4-1 with TRBJ2-3, with 9 nucleotides matching TRBD2. Germline lookup yields CDR1 MGHRA and CDR2 YSYEKL. This CDR3 is 15 amino acids long. V shed 4 bases, J shed 1 base, and the junction held 3 bases outside the gene matches. CDR3 coding DNA: TGCGCCAGCAGCCCGTTAGCGGGGGGCACAGATACGCAGTATTTT. Amino acid sequence: CASSPLAGGTDTQYF.

CDR3 protein: CASSPQQGRYSNQPQHF. Written as DNA, the CDR3 is TGTGCCAGCTCACCACAGCAGGGCCGATATAGCAATCAGCCCCAGCATTTT. This chain links TRBV18 with TRBJ1-5, with D possibly being TRBD1 (5 bases). The CDR3 runs 17 residues. Germline V gene data show CDR1 as KGHSH and CDR2 as LQKENI. The germline V and J ends were trimmed by 1 base and 0 bases, with 13 bases remaining between them.

This clone has more than one count but fewer than ten. V usage is TRBV19 and J usage is TRBJ2-7; 7 positions match TRBD1. Germline CDR1 and CDR2: LNHDA and SQIVND (reference sequence). The CDR3 sequence is 14 residues long. Trimming at V came to 1 base and at J to 2 bases, leaving 2 bases not matched to a gene. CDR3 DNA: TGTGCCAGTAGTATAGGTACAGGGGCCTACGAGCAGTACTTC. It encodes CASSIGTGAYEQYF.

The genes are TRBV27 and TRBJ2-7; TRBD1 is a possible D gene (5 bases). The CDR3 contains 14 residues. Germline lookup yields CDR1 MNHEY and CDR2 SMNVEV (reference sequence). V lost 0 bases, J lost 4 bases, and 10 bases lay in between. The CDR3 DNA reads as TGTGCCAGCAGTTTATCGGTCAGGGATTACGAGCAGTACTTC. Translation gives CASSLSVRDYEQYF.

V and J are TRBV5-8 and TRBJ1-2; 8 bases align to TRBD1. V was pared by 5 bases and J by 8 bases, with 11 bases of the junction left unmatched. The CDR3 runs 14 residues. Looked up from germline, CDR1 is SGHTS and CDR2 is YDEGEE. This CDR3 reads CASRPQGEASGYTF. The CDR3, as DNA: TGTGCCAGCAGACCACAGGGGGAGGCGAGCGGCTACACCTTC.

This clone was seen a single time. The V call is TRBV28, the J call TRBJ1-2; 10 nucleotides align to TRBD1. The CDR3 runs to 18 residues. Germline V lookup: CDR1 MDHEN, CDR2 SYDVKM. The CDR3 loop reads CAIPASSKGQGGGYGYTF. For the CDR3, the DNA is TGTGCTATACCAGCGAGTTCAAAAGGACAGGGGGGGGGCTATGGCTACACCTTC.

J is TRBJ2-3 and V is TRBV10-2; D possibly corresponds to TRBD2 (5 bases). Germline CDR1 WSHSY, CDR2 SAAADI. The CDR3 length is 13 residues. Trimming stripped 8 bases from V and 2 bases from J, with 11 bases between. DNA for the CDR3: TGCGCCAGCCGGACTTCATCCACAGATACGCAGTATTTT. Translated: CASRTSSTDTQYF.

This clone has just a few counts. CDR3 loop: CASSTGQGAGANVLTF. For the CDR3, the DNA is TGTGCCAGCAGCACCGGACAGGGAGCTGGGGCCAACGTCCTGACTTTC. The chain carries TRBV5-4 and TRBJ2-6; TRBD1 aligns across 8 bases. With 4 bases clipped from V and 2 bases from J, the junction kept 5 bases outside the gene matches. This CDR3 is built from 16 residues. Germline V gene data show CDR1 as SGHNT and CDR2 as YYREEE (reference sequence).

In this sample, this clone turned up a few times. The rearrangement links TRBV18 to TRBJ2-1; TRBD2 agrees at 7 bases. Per the germline V gene, CDR1 is KGHSH and CDR2 is LQKENI. V trimming: 3 bases; J trimming: 3 bases; junction bases outside the gene matches: 5. The CDR3 has 15 amino acids. The CDR3 nucleotides are TGTGCCAGCTCACCCCTGGGGGAGGGCTACAATGAGCAGTTCTTC. The encoded protein is CASSPLGEGYNEQFF.

This sequence joins TRBV7-9 and TRBJ2-1; 8 nucleotides align to TRBD2. Germline CDR1 is SEHNR and CDR2 is FQNEAQ (reference sequence). The CDR3 consists of 14 residues. V gave up 3 bases and J gave up 5 bases; unmatched junction bases: 3. Here the CDR3 DNA reads TGTGCCAGCAGCTTTAGCGGGGCCGACAATGAGCAGTTCTTC. Translation gives CASSFSGADNEQFF.

CDR3 sequence (DNA): TGTGCCAGCAGCAAGGGGGGGCGTTATGGCTACACCTTC. It yields the protein CASSKGGRYGYTF. This chain links TRBV6-5 with TRBJ1-2; D is perhaps TRBD1 (6 bases). The CDR3 loop spans 13 amino acids. V was cut by 6 bases and J by 5 bases, with 13 bases left in between. The germline gives CDR1 MNHEY, CDR2 SVGAGI.

The V and J genes are TRBV27 and TRBJ2-2, with TRBD1 matching 8 bases. The CDR3 spans 15 residues. V shed 2 bases, J shed 4 bases, and the junction held 3 bases outside the gene matches. The V gene's germline CDR1 is MNHEY and CDR2 SMNVEV (reference sequence). CDR3 protein: CASSLNRGSTGELFF. The CDR3, as DNA: TGTGCCAGCAGTTTAAACAGGGGGTCCACCGGGGAGCTGTTTTTT.

The chain joins TRBV10-1 to TRBJ2-1; D is unresolved. The V gene lost 3 bases and the J gene lost 8 bases, with 11 bases spanning the gap. The CDR3 covers 13 residues. The germline CDR1 and CDR2 sequences are WNHNN and SYGVQD (reference sequence). The DNA of the CDR3 is TGCGCCAGCAGTGACAACCTCGAGGATGAGCAGTTCTTC. It translates to CASSDNLEDEQFF.

The chain carries TRBV10-3 and TRBJ2-1; 9 bases fit TRBD2. The CDR3 sequence is 15 residues long. V lost 2 bases, J lost 9 bases, and 8 bases stayed unmatched. Germline V gene sequence: CDR1 ENHRY, CDR2 SYGVKD. The CDR3 DNA sequence: TGTGCCATCAGTGAGGGAATAGCGGGAGCTTTTGAGCAGTTCTTC. It yields the protein CAISEGIAGAFEQFF.

This clone was detected only a few times. The V call is TRBV5-4, the J call TRBJ2-2, with D tentatively TRBD2 (7 bases). The V and J ends lost 0 bases and 4 bases respectively, with 10 bases between them. The CDR3 loop spans 15 amino acids. Germline V gives CDR1 SGHNT, CDR2 YYREEE (reference sequence). CDR3: CASSLEGGGTGELFF. CDR3 DNA: TGTGCCAGCAGCTTGGAGGGAGGGGGCACCGGGGAGCTGTTTTTT.

V gene TRBV28 combines with J gene TRBJ1-2; D gene ambiguous. Germline lookup yields CDR1 MDHEN and CDR2 SYDVKM. V was shortened by 5 bases and J by 8 bases, with 12 bases between the two germline ends. This CDR3 comprises 12 residues. CDR3 protein: CASSPGRYGYTF. DNA for the CDR3: TGTGCCAGCAGTCCCGGGAGGTACGGCTACACCTTC.

The genes are TRBV7-2 and TRBJ1-2; 7 nucleotides match TRBD1. Germline CDR1 reads SGHTA; CDR2 reads FQGNSA. With V trimmed by 5 bases and J by 4 bases, 4 bases remained unmatched. The CDR3 is made up of 13 amino acids. The CDR3 coding sequence is TGTGCCAGCAGCACCGGGACAGCCTATGGCTACACCTTC. Its protein is CASSTGTAYGYTF. The entire variable domain, with the rest obtained from reference TRBV7-2 and TRBJ1-2, is as follows: GAGVSQSPSNKVTEKGKDVELRCDPISGHTALYWYRQSLGQGLEFLIYFQGNSAPDKSGLPSDRFSAERTGGSVSTLTIQRTQQEDSAVYLCASSTGTAYGYTFGSGTRLTVV.

CDR3 amino acids: CASTSAARSPLHF. CDR3 coding DNA: TGTGCCAGTACCTCGGCGGCGAGGTCACCCCTCCACTTT. The V gene is TRBV19, the J gene TRBJ1-6; D remains unclear. CDR3 length: 13 amino acids. V lost 7 bases, J lost 10 bases, and 14 bases lay in between. Germline lookup yields CDR1 LNHDA and CDR2 SQIVND (reference sequence).

This sequence joins TRBV7-9 and TRBJ2-7; 7 nucleotides line up with TRBD2. The CDR3 has 16 amino acids. Germline CDR1 SEHNR, CDR2 FQNEAQ (reference sequence). V was clipped by 5 bases and J by 3 bases; unmatched bases: 13. The CDR3 DNA sequence: TGTGCCAGCAGCCCAAAAAGCGGGGAGGCGTACTACGAGCAGTACTTC. Protein sequence: CASSPKSGEAYYEQYF.

The V call is TRBV7-9, the J call TRBJ2-2; TRBD2 agrees at 10 bases. Germline CDR1 SEHNR, CDR2 FQNEAQ (reference sequence). V lost 7 bases to trimming and J lost 5 bases; unmatched junction nucleotides: 7. The CDR3 contains 15 residues. CDR3 DNA sequence: TGTGCCAGCACCAAACTAGCGGGAAATACCGGGGAGCTGTTTTTT. Residues: CASTKLAGNTGELFF.

This chain connects TRBV6-5 to TRBJ2-1, with 9 nucleotides matching TRBD2. This CDR3 is built from 15 residues. Germline-derived CDR1 and CDR2 are MNHEY and SVGAGI. V lost 2 bases, J lost 6 bases, and 5 bases stayed unmatched. Here the CDR3 DNA reads TGTGCCAGCAGTTACCTTAGCGGGAGTCTCAATGAGCAGTTCTTC. It codes for CASSYLSGSLNEQFF.

V gene TRBV7-9 combines with J gene TRBJ2-5; 7 bases line up with TRBD1. Germline V lookup: CDR1 SEHNR, CDR2 FQNEAQ (reference sequence). Unmatched junction bases numbered 2, after V lost 5 bases and J lost 2 bases. CDR3 length equals 13 residues. For the CDR3, the DNA is TGTGCCAGCAGCAGACAGGGACAAGAGACCCAGTACTTC. As protein: CASSRQGQETQYF. Filled out from reference TRBV7-9 and TRBJ2-5, the complete variable domain reads DTGVSQNPRHKITKRGQNVTFRCDPISEHNRLYWYRQTLGQGPEFLTYFQNEAQLEKSRLLSDRFSAERPKGSFSTLEIQRTEQGDSAMYLCASSRQGQETQYFGPGTRLLVL.

This clone has only a few counts. This rearrangement joins TRBV9 to TRBJ2-7; D unclear. The length of the CDR3 is 13 residues. V was cut by 2 bases and J by 6 bases, with 12 bases left in between. Germline assignment: CDR1 SGDLS and CDR2 YYNGEE. The CDR3: CASSVMRFGEQYF. In DNA, the CDR3 is TGTGCCAGCAGCGTGATGCGGTTCGGCGAGCAGTACTTC.

This clone was picked up one time. This chain links TRBV5-4 with TRBJ1-6, with D uncertain. V gave up 1 base and J gave up 7 bases, with 15 bases separating them. Germline values: CDR1 SGHNT, CDR2 YYREEE (reference sequence). This CDR3 is 16 amino acids long. The CDR3 spells CASSLRQNGPNSPLHF. Written as DNA, the CDR3 is TGTGCCAGCAGCTTGAGGCAAAATGGGCCCAATTCACCCCTCCACTTT.

This clone was observed a few times. Compared with germline, one end of the junction differs, possibly owing to a read error. The chain links TRBV7-9 to TRBJ2-2, with D perhaps TRBD1 (6 bases). The CDR3 totals 16 residues. The germline gives CDR1 SEHNR, CDR2 FQNEAQ (reference sequence). The DNA of the CDR3 is TGTTCCAGCAGCTTTCGGACGGGACAGAACACCGGGGAGCTGTTTTTT. As protein: CSSSFRTGQNTGELFF.

The rearrangement uses TRBV6-5 and TRBJ1-1, with a tentative D call TRBD1 (5 bases). Deletions cut 8 bases from V and 1 base from J, with 8 bases between. From germline, CDR1 is MNHEY and CDR2 SVGAGI. This CDR3 spans 12 amino acids. CDR3 sequence: CASGRANTEAFF. The CDR3 nucleotides are TGTGCCAGCGGCAGGGCGAACACTGAAGCTTTCTTT.

The chain joins TRBV5-4 to TRBJ1-1; tentatively, D is TRBD1 (6 bases). CDR3 length: 13 residues. The ends were cut back, 0 bases at V and 11 bases at J, with 14 bases in the middle. Germline V gene lookup returns CDR1 SGHNT and CDR2 YYREEE (reference sequence). CDR3 amino acids: CASSLGAGVVAFF. In DNA, the CDR3 is TGTGCCAGCAGCTTGGGTGCAGGGGTAGTGGCTTTCTTT. Full variable domain (rest looked up from reference TRBV5-4 and TRBJ1-1): ETGVTQSPTHLIKTRGQQVTLRCSSQSGHNTVSWYQQALGQGPQFIFQYYREEENGRGNFPPRFSGLQFPNYSSELNVNALELDDSALYLCASSLGAGVVAFFGQGTRLTVV.

This clone was recorded once. The chain recombines TRBV6-5 with TRBJ2-3, with 12 bases that match TRBD1. CDR1 and CDR2 (germline): MNHEY, SVGAGI. V gave up 5 bases and J gave up 4 bases; unmatched junction bases: 4. The CDR3 is made up of 15 amino acids. CDR3 sequence reads: CASSRDRGRSDTQYF. DNA of the CDR3: TGTGCCAGCAGTAGGGACAGGGGGCGATCAGATACGCAGTATTTT.

The J gene is TRBJ1-5, the V gene TRBV28, with D uncertain. The germline CDR1 and CDR2 sequences are MDHEN and SYDVKM. The CDR3 contains 14 residues. With 5 bases removed from V and 6 bases from J, the gap between germline ends came to 14 bases. CDR3 in DNA: TGTGCCAGCAGTAAAGGTGGTGGGCTTCAGCCCCAGCATTTT. Encoded protein: CASSKGGGLQPQHF.